This T cell receptor (beta chain) was profiled in a study of T cells after yellow fever vaccination (dated 2019 in TCRdb). Regarding the complete study: The SMART-Seq v4 Ultra Low Input RNA kit was used to prepare libraries from fractions with low cell numbers. To track T-cell clones before and after primary and booster YFV17D yellow fever vaccination, bulk TCR alpha and beta repertoires were sequenced longitudinally. Bulk PBMC replicates and cell subsets were isolated from blood drawn at multiple timepoints before and after both primary and secondary immunization. Two healthy male donors, one aged 18 to 29 and one aged 30 to 40 years, made up the cohort.

Findings and caveats that apply to the study as a whole: A small fraction of clonotypes appeared in both the CD4 and CD8 compartments, likely as a result of convergent recombination. Because abundant contaminating clonotypes from the bulk population could be contained in FACS-sorted repertoires, computational filtering was required. Compared with the primary T-cell response, the secondary T-cell response was faster but weaker, reaching its peak on day 5 rather than on day 15. After the booster, most clones that had expanded after primary vaccination were detected again (approximately 96% of CD4 and around nine tenths of CD8), suggesting broad maintenance of memory. The study included only two donors, which limits how far the findings can be generalized.

The CDR1 and CDR2 encoded by the germline V gene (reference sequence) are SEHNR and FQNEAQ. The cysteine opens and the phenylalanine closes a CDR3 of 14 amino acids. Solely the CDR3 DNA is kept, with 42 bases framed from the first base. V sheds 6 bases and J sheds 1 base, leaving 12 bases between their ends. TCR cDNA was synthesized by 5'RACE template switching, through which a universal primer site and unique molecular identifiers were introduced. Priming for cDNA synthesis came from both the TCR alpha and TCR beta constant segments. Library amplification used two PCR steps, and the second PCR step added sample barcodes and sequencing adapters. Sequencing of the libraries was done on either Illumina HiSeq 2500 (2x100 bp) or NovaSeq (2x150 bp). The study's processing was this. Demultiplexing of reads and collapsing into UMI consensus sequences were performed with MIGEC, and V(D)J alignment was carried out with MiXCR. Clonotypes responding to the vaccine were identified with edgeR on replicate PBMC samples, with the criteria of FDR below 0.01 and a log2 fold change above 5 up to day 15. Bulk clonotypes were assigned CD4 or CD8 identity according to which sequenced CD4 or CD8 repertoire held them at higher abundance. TCRdb redid the processing of the public reads, applying fastp at Q25 and MiXCR, and retained in-frame beta chains. Entries are consolidated by CDR3 protein sequence, retaining the most common genes and DNA. TCRdb assigned the V and J calls; the authors' analysis was not used. Present in this sample are about 74,000 distinct CDR3 sequences, roughly 6.9% of which were seen just once. Around 35% of the sample is in the top ten clones.

Of note for this clonotype: The antigen this receptor binds is unknown. The record has no base qualities; no much larger clone is one base away.

This specimen's treatment or condition label, per the study, means: live attenuated yellow fever vaccine strain. PBMCs were isolated from peripheral blood using a standard Ficoll-Paque protocol. Dynabeads CD4 and CD8 positive selection kits were used to isolate CD4 and CD8 T-cell fractions. TriZol was used to extract RNA from bulk PBMCs, from CD4 and CD8 fractions, and from dextramer-positive and dextramer-negative fractions. The chain links TRBV7-9 with TRBJ2-5, with TRBD1 as a weak D call on 6 bases. The sample here was CD8+ T cells sorted from PBMCs, taken roughly 5 days after the first yellow fever vaccination. The source is a man aged 18-30 years who received the YFV17D yellow fever vaccine. The CDR3 protein sequence reads: CASRLTGIQETQYF. The bases read TGTGCCAGCAGGCTAACAGGGATCCAAGAGACCCAGTACTTC.